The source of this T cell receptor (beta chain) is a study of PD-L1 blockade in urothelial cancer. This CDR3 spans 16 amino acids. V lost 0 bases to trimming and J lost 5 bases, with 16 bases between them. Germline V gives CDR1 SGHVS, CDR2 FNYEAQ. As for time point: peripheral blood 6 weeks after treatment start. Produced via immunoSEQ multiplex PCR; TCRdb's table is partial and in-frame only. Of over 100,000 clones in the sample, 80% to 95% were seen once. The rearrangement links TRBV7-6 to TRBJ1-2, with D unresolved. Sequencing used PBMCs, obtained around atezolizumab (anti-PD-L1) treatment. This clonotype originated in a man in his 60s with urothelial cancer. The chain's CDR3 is CASSLAFEGGGYGYTF. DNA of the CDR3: TGTGCCAGCAGCTTAGCTTTCGAGGGCGGCGGATATGGCTACACCTTC. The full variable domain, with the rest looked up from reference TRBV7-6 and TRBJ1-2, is GAGVSQSPRYKVTKRGQDVALRCDPISGHVSLYWYRQALGQGPEFLTYFNYEAQQDKSGLPNDRFSAERPEGSISTLTIQRTEQRDSAMYRCASSLAFEGGGYGYTFGSGTRLTVV.